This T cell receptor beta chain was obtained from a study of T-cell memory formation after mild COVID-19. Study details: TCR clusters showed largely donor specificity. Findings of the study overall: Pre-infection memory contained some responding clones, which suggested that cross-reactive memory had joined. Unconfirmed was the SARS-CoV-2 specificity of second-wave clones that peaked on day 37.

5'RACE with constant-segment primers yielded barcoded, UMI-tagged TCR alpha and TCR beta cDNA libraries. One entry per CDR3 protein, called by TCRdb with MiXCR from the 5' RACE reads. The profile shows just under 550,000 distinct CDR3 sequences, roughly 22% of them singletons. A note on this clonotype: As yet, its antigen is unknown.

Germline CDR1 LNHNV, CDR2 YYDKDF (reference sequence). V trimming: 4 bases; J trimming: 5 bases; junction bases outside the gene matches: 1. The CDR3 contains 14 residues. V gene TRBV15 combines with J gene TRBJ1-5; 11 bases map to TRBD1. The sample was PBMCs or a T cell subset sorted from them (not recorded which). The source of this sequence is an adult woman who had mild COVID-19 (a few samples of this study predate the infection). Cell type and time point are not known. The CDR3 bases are TGTGCCACCAGCACGGACAGGGGGCATCAGCCCCAGCATTTT. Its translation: CATSTDRGHQPQHF.